The 18 T cell receptor beta chains below come from one sample, sequenced in a study of T-cell reconstitution after alpha-beta-depleted transplantation in children. As it was prepared, the TCRbeta library received unique molecular identifiers. In TCRdb, the PCR reads were re-called with MiXCR into one record per CDR3 protein. The sample carries about 980,000 distinct CDR3 sequences, around 30% recorded once. The sequences come from PBMCs, mostly from graft donor cells, collected 360 days after TCRalphabeta/CD19-depleted stem cell transplant. The receptors were gathered from a boy younger than two who had a stem cell transplant for SCID, so the T cells may come from the graft donor.

V usage is TRBV5-1 and J usage is TRBJ2-5; 8 bases are shared with TRBD2. CDR1 is SGHRS and CDR2 is YFSETQ in the germline V gene. Unmatched junction bases numbered 10, after V lost 4 bases and J lost 2 bases. This CDR3 has 16 amino acids. Written as DNA, the CDR3 is TGCGCCAGCAGCCCCCGGGTAGCGGGGATACAAGAGACCCAGTACTTC. Translation: CASSPRVAGIQETQYF. Full variable domain (remainder filled in from reference TRBV5-1 and TRBJ2-5): KAGVTQTPRYLIKTRGQQVTLSCSPISGHRSVSWYQQTPGQGLQFLFEYFSETQRNKGNFPGRFSGRQFSNSRSEMNVSTLELGDSALYLCASSPRVAGIQETQYFGPGTRLLVL.

The chain employs TRBV6-1 and TRBJ2-7; either TRBD1 or TRBD2 may supply D (6 bases each). Trimming cost V 5 bases and J 2 bases, with 16 bases left between them. This CDR3 contains 15 residues. Germline-derived CDR1 and CDR2 are MNHNS and SASEGT. The CDR3 region is CASSPEVGGPYEQYF. CDR3 DNA sequence: TGTGCCAGCAGTCCGGAAGTCGGGGGCCCCTACGAGCAGTACTTC.

The chain recombines TRBV4-1 with TRBJ1-6; TRBD1 might be the D (6 bases). Per the germline V gene, CDR1 is MGHRA and CDR2 is YSYEKL. This CDR3 is 15 amino acids long. V dropped 1 base and J dropped 7 bases, with 11 bases sitting between them. CDR3 in DNA: TGCGCCAGCAGCCAAGTCGACAGGCCGAATTCACCCCTCCACTTT. Its translation is CASSQVDRPNSPLHF.

This clonotype was seen a few times. The chain combines TRBV20-1 with TRBJ1-1; 8 nucleotides agree with TRBD1. Losses at the gene ends were 6 bases for V and 1 base for J; bases not matched to a gene: 4. The germline V gene has CDR1 DFQATT and CDR2 SNEGSKA (reference sequence). CDR3 length: 13 residues. The CDR3 sequence is CSAPQGGNTEAFF. CDR3 nucleotides: TGCAGTGCACCACAGGGGGGGAACACTGAAGCTTTCTTT.

Only one count was recorded for this clonotype. The rearrangement joins TRBV28 to TRBJ1-6; D is uncertain. Trimming stripped 3 bases from V and 9 bases from J, with 6 bases between. The germline V gene has CDR1 MDHEN and CDR2 SYDVKM. CDR3 length: 12 residues. This chain's CDR3 is CASSFLVSPLHF. CDR3 sequence (DNA): TGTGCCAGCAGTTTTCTAGTTTCACCCCTCCACTTT.

V usage is TRBV20-1 and J usage is TRBJ2-1; 9 positions match TRBD2. Trimming at V came to 0 bases and at J to 4 bases, leaving 7 bases not matched to a gene. The length of the CDR3 is 16 residues. The germline gives CDR1 DFQATT, CDR2 SNEGSKA (reference sequence). The CDR3 DNA follows: TGCAGTGCTAGAGATAAGGCGGGGGGGAGGTACAATGAGCAGTTCTTC. This codes for CSARDKAGGRYNEQFF.

This clonotype was counted many times. The CDR3 sequence: CASRPSTDTQYF. The CDR3 nucleotides are TGTGCCAGCCGTCCCAGCACAGATACGCAGTATTTT. The rearrangement joins TRBV12-3 or TRBV12-4 to TRBJ2-3, with no clear D. The CDR3 extends over 12 amino acids. V lost 8 bases and J 0 bases, leaving 6 bases between the germline ends.

This clonotype was counted a single time. This chain links TRBV27 with TRBJ2-1, with D maybe TRBD1 (6 bases). Germline V lookup: CDR1 MNHEY, CDR2 SMNVEV (reference sequence). This CDR3 region has 14 residues. Trimming cost V 5 bases and J 2 bases, with 10 bases left between them. The CDR3: CASSTRTAYNEQFF. The CDR3 DNA sequence: TGTGCCAGCAGTACCCGGACAGCCTACAATGAGCAGTTCTTC.

This chain joins TRBV9 and TRBJ2-3; 11 bases are shared with TRBD2. The CDR3 extends over 16 amino acids. J was trimmed by 3 bases and V by 4 bases; bases with no gene match: 7. CDR1 and CDR2 from the germline V gene are SGDLS and YYNGEE. The CDR3 DNA reads as TGTGCCAGCAGCCGATTAGCGGGGGGGCCTACAGATACGCAGTATTTT. This codes for CASSRLAGGPTDTQYF.

The rearrangement uses TRBV27 and TRBJ1-1; tentative D call: TRBD1 (6 bases). CDR1 and CDR2 from the germline V gene are MNHEY and SMNVEV (reference sequence). V shed 1 base and J shed 8 bases, with 11 bases lying between them. This CDR3 comprises 13 residues. The CDR3 region has the DNA TGTGCCAGCAGTTTATGGGTCCAGGGGGAAGCTTTCTTT. Amino acid sequence: CASSLWVQGEAFF.

This clonotype appeared a few times. The chain carries TRBV27 and TRBJ2-7; D may be TRBD1 (5 bases). The CDR3 has 15 residues. Germline V CDR1 and CDR2: MNHEY, SMNVEV (reference sequence). V gave up 5 bases and J gave up 2 bases, with 16 bases separating them. The CDR3 DNA is TGTGCCAGCAGTCAAGGTATAAGGGGCCCCTACGAGCAGTACTTC. This encodes CASSQGIRGPYEQYF.

This clonotype was detected only a few times. The chain couples TRBV7-9 to TRBJ1-1; TRBD1 might be the D (6 bases). This CDR3 has 13 residues. The germline CDR1 and CDR2 sequences are SEHNR and FQNEAQ (reference sequence). With 3 bases removed from V and 8 bases from J, the gap between germline ends came to 13 bases. The CDR3 spells CASSFVSGEEAFF. CDR3 coding DNA: TGTGCCAGCAGCTTTGTGTCAGGGGAAGAAGCTTTCTTT.

This sequence joins TRBV6-1 and TRBJ2-3, with 10 nucleotides matching TRBD2. Germline CDR1 MNHNS, CDR2 SASEGT. The CDR3 is 15 residues long. The ends lost 6 bases at V and 8 bases at J; junction bases unmatched: 11. CDR3 residues: CASRPPGLASGTQYF. The CDR3 DNA reads as TGTGCCAGCAGGCCCCCGGGACTAGCGTCCGGTACGCAGTATTTT.

The chain employs TRBV20-1 and TRBJ1-3; D is unclear. Germline values: CDR1 DFQATT, CDR2 SNEGSKA (reference sequence). V was clipped by 2 bases and J by 0 bases, with 8 bases between them. The CDR3 sequence is 14 residues long. The CDR3 DNA reads as TGCAGTGCTAGAAGAACAAGCTCTGGAAACACCATATATTTT. It specifies CSARRTSSGNTIYF.

This chain links TRBV6-5 with TRBJ2-2, with D perhaps matching TRBD1 or TRBD2 (5 bases each). This CDR3 comprises 14 residues. Germline CDR1 is MNHEY and CDR2 is SVGAGI. V was clipped by 4 bases and J by 7 bases, with 13 bases between them. DNA for the CDR3: TGTGCCAGCAGTTGGGGACCCCCCGGCGGGGAGCTGTTTTTT. Protein product: CASSWGPPGGELFF.

This clonotype was detected a few times. This chain joins TRBV28 and TRBJ1-5; possible D gene TRBD1, 5 bases. The V end lost 5 bases, the J end lost 1 base, and 15 bases lay between the germline ends. The CDR3 consists of 16 residues. The germline V gene has CDR1 MDHEN and CDR2 SYDVKM. The CDR3 nucleotides read TGTGCCAGCAGTCATTGGGACGTTAGGAGCAATCAGCCCCAGCATTTT. Translating gives CASSHWDVRSNQPQHF.

The chain has TRBV5-5 and TRBJ2-7, with 8 bases aligning to TRBD1. The V and J ends lost 4 bases and 7 bases, in that order; junction bases with no gene match: 10. Germline CDR1 and CDR2: SGHKS and YYEKEE (reference sequence). The CDR3 covers 14 residues. The CDR3 sequence is CASSPGQGPKEQYF. As DNA, the CDR3 is TGTGCCAGCAGCCCCGGACAGGGCCCAAAGGAGCAGTACTTC.

This chain uses TRBV11-2 with TRBJ1-2; D ambiguous. This CDR3 region has 13 residues. The V end was cut by 4 bases, the J end by 7 bases, with 13 bases between. CDR1 SGHAT and CDR2 FQNNGV come from the germline V gene. Here the CDR3 DNA reads TGTGCCAGCAGCTGGTGGGGTGATGGTGGCTACACCTTC. It codes for CASSWWGDGGYTF.